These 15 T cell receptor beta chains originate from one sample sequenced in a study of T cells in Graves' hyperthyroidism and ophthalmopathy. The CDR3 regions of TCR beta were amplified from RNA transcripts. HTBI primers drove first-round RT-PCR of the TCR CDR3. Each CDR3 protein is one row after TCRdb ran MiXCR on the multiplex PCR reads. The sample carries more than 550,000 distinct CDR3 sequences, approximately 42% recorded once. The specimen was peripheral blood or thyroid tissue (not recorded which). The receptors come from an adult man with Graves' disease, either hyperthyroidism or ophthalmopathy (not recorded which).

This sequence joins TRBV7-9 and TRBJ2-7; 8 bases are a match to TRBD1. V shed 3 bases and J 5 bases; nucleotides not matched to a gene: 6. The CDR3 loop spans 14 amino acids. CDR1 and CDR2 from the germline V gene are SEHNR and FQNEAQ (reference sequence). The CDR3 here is CASSFRDRPHEQYF. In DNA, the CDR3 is TGTGCCAGCAGCTTCCGGGACAGGCCCCACGAGCAGTACTTC.

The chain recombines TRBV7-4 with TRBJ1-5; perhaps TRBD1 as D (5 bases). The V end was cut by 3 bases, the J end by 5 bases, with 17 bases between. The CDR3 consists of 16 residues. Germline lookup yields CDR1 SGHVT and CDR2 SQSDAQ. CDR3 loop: CASSFEGGEAHQPQHF. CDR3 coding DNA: TGTGCCAGCAGCTTTGAGGGAGGGGAGGCACATCAGCCCCAGCATTTT.

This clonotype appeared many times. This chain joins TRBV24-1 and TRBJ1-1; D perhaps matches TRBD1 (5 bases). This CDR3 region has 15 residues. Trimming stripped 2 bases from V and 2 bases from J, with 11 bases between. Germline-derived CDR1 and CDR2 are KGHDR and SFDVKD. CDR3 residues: CATSDSSRANTEAFF. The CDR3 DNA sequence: TGTGCCACCAGTGATTCCTCCAGGGCAAACACTGAAGCTTTCTTT.

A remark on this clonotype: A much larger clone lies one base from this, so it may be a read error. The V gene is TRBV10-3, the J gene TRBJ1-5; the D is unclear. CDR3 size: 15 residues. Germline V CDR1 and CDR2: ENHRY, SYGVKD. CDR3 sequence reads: CASSESSVSNQPQHF. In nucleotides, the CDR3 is TGTGCCAGCAGTGAGTCCTCCGTTAGCAATCAGCCCCAGCATTTT.

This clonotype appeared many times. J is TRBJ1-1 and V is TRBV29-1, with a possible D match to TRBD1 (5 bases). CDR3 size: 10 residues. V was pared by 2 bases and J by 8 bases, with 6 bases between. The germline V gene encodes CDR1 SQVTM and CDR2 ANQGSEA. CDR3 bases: TGCAGCGTTGAATCAGGGGAAGCTTTCTTT. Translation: CSVESGEAFF.

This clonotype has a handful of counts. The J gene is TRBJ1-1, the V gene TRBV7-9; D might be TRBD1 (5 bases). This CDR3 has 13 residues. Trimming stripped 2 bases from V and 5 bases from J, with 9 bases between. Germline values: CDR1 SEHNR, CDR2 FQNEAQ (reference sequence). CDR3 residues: CASSLIGETEAFF. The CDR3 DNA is TGTGCCAGCAGCTTAATAGGGGAAACTGAAGCTTTCTTT.

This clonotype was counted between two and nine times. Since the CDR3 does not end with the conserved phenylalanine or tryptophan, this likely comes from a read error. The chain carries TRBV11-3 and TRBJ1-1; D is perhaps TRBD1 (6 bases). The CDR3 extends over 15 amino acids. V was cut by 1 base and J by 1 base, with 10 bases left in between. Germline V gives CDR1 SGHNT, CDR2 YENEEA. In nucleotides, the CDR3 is TGTGCCAGCAGCTTAGTGACAGGATCGAACACTGAAGCTTTCTCT. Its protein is CASSLVTGSNTEAFS.

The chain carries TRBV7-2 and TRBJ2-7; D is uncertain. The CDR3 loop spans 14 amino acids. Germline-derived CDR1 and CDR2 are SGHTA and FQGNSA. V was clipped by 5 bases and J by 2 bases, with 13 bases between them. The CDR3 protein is CASSQEVFTYEQYF. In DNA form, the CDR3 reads TGTGCCAGCAGCCAAGAAGTGTTCACCTACGAGCAGTACTTC.

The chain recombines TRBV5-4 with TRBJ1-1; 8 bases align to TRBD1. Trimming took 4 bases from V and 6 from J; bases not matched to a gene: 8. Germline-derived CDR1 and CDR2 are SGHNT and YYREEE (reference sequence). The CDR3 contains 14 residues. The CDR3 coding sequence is TGTGCCAGCAGCAAAGGACAGGGTACGTCTGAAGCTTTCTTT. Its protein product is CASSKGQGTSEAFF.

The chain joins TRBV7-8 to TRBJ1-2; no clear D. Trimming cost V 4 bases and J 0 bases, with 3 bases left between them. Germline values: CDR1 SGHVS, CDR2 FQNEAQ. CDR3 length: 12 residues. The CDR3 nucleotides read TGTGCCAGCAGCTCCACTAACTATGGCTACACCTTC. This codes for CASSSTNYGYTF.

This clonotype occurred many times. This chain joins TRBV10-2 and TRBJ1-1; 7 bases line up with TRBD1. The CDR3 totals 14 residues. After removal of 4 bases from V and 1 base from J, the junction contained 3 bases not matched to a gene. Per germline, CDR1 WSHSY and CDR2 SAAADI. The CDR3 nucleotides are TGCGCCAGCAGTGTAGGGGGCGAGAACACTGAAGCTTTCTTT. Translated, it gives CASSVGGENTEAFF.

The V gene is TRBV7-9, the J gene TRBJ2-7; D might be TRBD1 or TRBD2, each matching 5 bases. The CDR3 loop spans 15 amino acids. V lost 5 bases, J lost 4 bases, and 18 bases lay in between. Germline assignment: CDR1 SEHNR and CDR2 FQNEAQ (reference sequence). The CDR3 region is CASSPPGTRFYEQYF. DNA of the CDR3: TGTGCCAGCAGCCCCCCCGGGACGCGTTTTTACGAGCAGTACTTC.

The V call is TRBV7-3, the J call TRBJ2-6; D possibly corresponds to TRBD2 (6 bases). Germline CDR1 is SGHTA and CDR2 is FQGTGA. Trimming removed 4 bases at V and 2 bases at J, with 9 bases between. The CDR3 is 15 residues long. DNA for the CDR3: TGTGCCAGCAGCTCCGGAGGGGCTGGGGCCAACGTCCTGACTTTC. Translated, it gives CASSSGGAGANVLTF.

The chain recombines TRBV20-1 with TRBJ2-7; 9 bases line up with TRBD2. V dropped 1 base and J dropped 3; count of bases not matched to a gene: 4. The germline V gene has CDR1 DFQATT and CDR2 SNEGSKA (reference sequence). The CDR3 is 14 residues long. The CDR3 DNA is TGCAGTGCTAGAGGAGTTAGCGGGAGCTACGAGCAGTACTTC. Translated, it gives CSARGVSGSYEQYF.

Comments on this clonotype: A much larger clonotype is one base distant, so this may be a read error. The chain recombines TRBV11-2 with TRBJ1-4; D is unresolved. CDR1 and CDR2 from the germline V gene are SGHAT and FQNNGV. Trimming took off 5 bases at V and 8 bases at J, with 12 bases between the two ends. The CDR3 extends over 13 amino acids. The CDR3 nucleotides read TGTGCCAGCAGCCTCAACGGTATCGAAAAACTGTTTTTT. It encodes CASSLNGIEKLFF.